Sequencing of this TCR beta chain was carried out in a study of OX40 agonist ivuxolimab in advanced cancers. Some background on the complete study: The costimulatory receptor OX40 (CD134) was targeted by ivuxolimab, a fully human IgG2 agonistic monoclonal antibody. Intravenous ivuxolimab was administered to patients every 2 weeks at six dose levels: 0.01, 0.1, 0.3, 1.5, 3 and 10 mg/kg. Of the 50 to 55 patients in dose escalation, about 20 had hepatocellular carcinoma, some 15 had melanoma, 9 had renal cell carcinoma and 9 had head and neck cancer. The dose-escalation cohort was over 70% male with a mean age of about 60 years, ranging from about 23 to 85. Patients were allowed to have had prior anti-PD-1, anti-PD-L1 or anti-CTLA-4 therapy, and roughly 40% of the dose-escalation patients had been treated with checkpoint inhibitors. Partial responses were achieved by three dose-escalation patients, of whom one had hepatocellular carcinoma and two had cutaneous melanoma. The purpose of peripheral TCRbeta sequencing was to test whether ivuxolimab changed TCR sequence diversity and led to clonal T-cell expansion. The paper covers the monotherapy dose-escalation part of the phase I ivuxolimab trial, which included N ≈ 57 patients.

Genomic DNA was isolated from the sorted cells so that the TCRbeta CDR3 region could be sequenced. The immunoSEQ Assay was used for sequencing of TCRbeta CDR3 regions. This immuneACCESS table, as held by TCRdb, lists in-frame sequences with V and J called but not all clones. Of the missing ones, under half trace to an unresolved V gene in checked studies; the others have no known cause. In this sample the table shows about 52,000 clones, 75% to 90% of which occur a single time. The top ten clones comprise 13% to 15% of the sample. What the research found in general, with its limitations: Low levels of normalized T-cell clonal expansion were also shown by some nonresponding patients. At doses of 0.1 to 3.0 mg/kg, clonal expansion of both CD4+ and CD8+ blood T cells was observed from baseline to week 6. Antigen specificity was not determined for the clonally expanded peripheral T cells. After ivuxolimab, CD8+ T cells had more expanded clones than CD4+ T cells on average. Partial responders in the 0.1-3.0 mg/kg groups had among the lowest normalized peripheral clonal expansion, especially among CD8+ T cells.

A remark on this clone: Its target antigen remains unknown. The input lacks base qualities; no much larger clone sits a single base away.

The trial excluded patients who had a history of autoimmune disease or were on systemic immunosuppression. In every dose cohort, peripheral blood was drawn for TCR sequencing at baseline, cycle 4 day 1, and cycle 7 day 1. The samples were drawn from a first-in-human, open-label, multicenter phase I dose-escalation trial of ivuxolimab. Adults with locally advanced or metastatic melanoma, renal cell, hepatocellular, or head and neck squamous cell carcinoma were enrolled in the trial. Before TCR sequencing, CD4+ T cells and CD8+ T cells were sorted from peripheral blood as separate populations. Taken from the germline V gene (reference sequence), the CDR1 and CDR2 loops are GTSNPN and SVGIG. Reading from cysteine to phenylalanine, the CDR3 counts 14 amino acids. The read is trimmed to its CDR3 DNA, 42 bases read in frame from base 1. Unmatched junction bases come to 8, with V trimmed by 5 bases and J by 6 bases.

The specimen was CD4+ or CD8+ T cells sorted from blood, collected in a trial of the OX40 agonist ivuxolimab. This clonotype was sampled from an adult with an advanced solid tumor such as melanoma, head and neck, liver or kidney cancer. The sequence links TRBV30 to TRBJ1-2, and 11 bases in between align with TRBD1. The nucleotide sequence is given as TGTGCCTGGGACCCCGGGACAGGGGGAAATGGCTACACCTTC. Protein translation: CAWDPGTGGNGYTF.